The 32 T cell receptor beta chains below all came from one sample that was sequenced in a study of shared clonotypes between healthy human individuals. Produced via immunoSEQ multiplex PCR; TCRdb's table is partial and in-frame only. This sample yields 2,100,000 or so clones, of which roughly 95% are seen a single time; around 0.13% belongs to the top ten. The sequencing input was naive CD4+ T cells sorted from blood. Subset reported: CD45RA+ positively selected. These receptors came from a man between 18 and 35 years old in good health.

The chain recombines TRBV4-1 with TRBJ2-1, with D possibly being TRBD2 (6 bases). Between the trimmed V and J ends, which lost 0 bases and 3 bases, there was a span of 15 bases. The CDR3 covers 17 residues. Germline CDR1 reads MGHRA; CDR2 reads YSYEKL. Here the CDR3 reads CASSQEGGPFIYNEQFF. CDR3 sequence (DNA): TGCGCCAGCAGCCAAGAGGGGGGTCCTTTTATCTACAATGAGCAGTTCTTC.

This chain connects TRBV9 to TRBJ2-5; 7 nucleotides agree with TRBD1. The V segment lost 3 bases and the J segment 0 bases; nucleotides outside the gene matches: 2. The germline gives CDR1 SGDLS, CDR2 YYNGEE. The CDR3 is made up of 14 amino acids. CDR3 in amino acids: CASSAGQYQETQYF. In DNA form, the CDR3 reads TGTGCCAGCAGCGCGGGACAGTACCAAGAGACCCAGTACTTC.

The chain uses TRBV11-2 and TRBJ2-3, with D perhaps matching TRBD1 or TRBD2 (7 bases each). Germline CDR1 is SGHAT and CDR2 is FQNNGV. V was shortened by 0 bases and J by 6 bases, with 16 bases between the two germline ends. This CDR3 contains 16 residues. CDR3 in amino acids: CASSLEGRGLWDTQYF. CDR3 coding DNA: TGTGCCAGCAGCTTAGAGGGGAGGGGGCTCTGGGATACGCAGTATTTT.

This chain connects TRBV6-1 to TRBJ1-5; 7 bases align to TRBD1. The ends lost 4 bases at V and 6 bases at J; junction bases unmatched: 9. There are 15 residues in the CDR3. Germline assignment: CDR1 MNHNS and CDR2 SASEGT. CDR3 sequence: CASSVNRGFGQPQHF. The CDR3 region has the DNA TGTGCCAGCAGTGTAAACAGGGGTTTCGGTCAGCCCCAGCATTTT.

The CDR3: CASSQDFASGDEQYF. CDR3 DNA: TGTGCCAGCAGCCAAGATTTTGCTAGCGGGGACGAGCAGTACTTC. This sequence joins TRBV4-2 and TRBJ2-7, with 9 positions matching TRBD2. CDR1 LGHNA and CDR2 YNFKEQ come from the germline V gene. This CDR3 has 15 residues. Trimming removed 0 bases from V and 5 bases from J; junction bases left unmatched: 5.

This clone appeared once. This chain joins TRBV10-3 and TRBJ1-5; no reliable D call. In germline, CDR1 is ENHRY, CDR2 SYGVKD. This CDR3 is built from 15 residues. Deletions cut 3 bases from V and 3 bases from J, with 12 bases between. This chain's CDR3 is CAISEEGLPNQPQHF. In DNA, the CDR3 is TGTGCCATCAGTGAAGAAGGTCTTCCCAATCAGCCCCAGCATTTT.

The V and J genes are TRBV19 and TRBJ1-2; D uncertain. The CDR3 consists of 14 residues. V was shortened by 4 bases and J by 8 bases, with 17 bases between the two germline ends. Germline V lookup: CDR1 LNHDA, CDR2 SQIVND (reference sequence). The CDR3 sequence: CASSSRGPIRGYTF. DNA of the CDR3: TGTGCCAGTAGTAGTAGAGGGCCGATACGAGGCTACACCTTC.

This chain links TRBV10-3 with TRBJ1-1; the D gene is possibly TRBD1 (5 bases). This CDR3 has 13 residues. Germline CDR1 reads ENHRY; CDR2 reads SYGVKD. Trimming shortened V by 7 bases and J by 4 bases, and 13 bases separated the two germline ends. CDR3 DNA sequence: TGTGCCATCAAATGGGGGGAGGGCACTGAAGCTTTCTTT. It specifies CAIKWGEGTEAFF.

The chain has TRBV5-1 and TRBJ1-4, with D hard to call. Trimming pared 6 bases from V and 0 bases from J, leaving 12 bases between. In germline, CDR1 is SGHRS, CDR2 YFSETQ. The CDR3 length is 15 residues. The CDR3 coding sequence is TGCGCCAGCACCGATCAGTACCCAACTAATGAAAAACTGTTTTTT. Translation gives CASTDQYPTNEKLFF. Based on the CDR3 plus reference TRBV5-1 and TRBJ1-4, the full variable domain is KAGVTQTPRYLIKTRGQQVTLSCSPISGHRSVSWYQQTPGQGLQFLFEYFSETQRNKGNFPGRFSGRQFSNSRSEMNVSTLELGDSALYLCASTDQYPTNEKLFFGSGTQLSVL.

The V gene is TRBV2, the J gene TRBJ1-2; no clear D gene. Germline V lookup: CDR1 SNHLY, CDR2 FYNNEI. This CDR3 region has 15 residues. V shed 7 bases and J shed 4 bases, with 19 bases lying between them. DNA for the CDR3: TGTGCCAGCACAAAGGAGACGGACGGCCTCTATGGCTACACCTTC. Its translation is CASTKETDGLYGYTF.

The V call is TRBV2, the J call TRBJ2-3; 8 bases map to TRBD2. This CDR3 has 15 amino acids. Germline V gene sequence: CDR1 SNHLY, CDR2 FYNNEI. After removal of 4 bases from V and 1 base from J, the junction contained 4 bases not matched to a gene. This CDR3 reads CASSGSGGGTDTQYF. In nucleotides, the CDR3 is TGTGCCAGCAGTGGAAGCGGGGGTGGCACAGATACGCAGTATTTT. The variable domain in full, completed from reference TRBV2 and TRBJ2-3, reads EPEVTQTPSHQVTQMGQEVILRCVPISNHLYFYWYRQILGQKVEFLVSFYNNEISEKSEIFDDQFSVERPDGSNFTLKIRSTKLEDSAMYFCASSGSGGGTDTQYFGPGTRLTVL.

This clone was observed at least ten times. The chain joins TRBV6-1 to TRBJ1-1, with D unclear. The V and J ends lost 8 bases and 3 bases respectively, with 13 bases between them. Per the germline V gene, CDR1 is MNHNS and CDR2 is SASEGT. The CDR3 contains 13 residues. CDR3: CASPMVGDTEAFF. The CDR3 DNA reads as TGTGCCAGCCCTATGGTGGGAGACACTGAAGCTTTCTTT.

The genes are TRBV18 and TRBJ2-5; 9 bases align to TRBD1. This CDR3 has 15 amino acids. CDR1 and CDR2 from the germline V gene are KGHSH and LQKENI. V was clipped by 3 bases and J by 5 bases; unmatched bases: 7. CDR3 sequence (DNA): TGTGCCAGCTCACCGCTTACCGGGACAGGGGAGACCCAGTACTTC. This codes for CASSPLTGTGETQYF.

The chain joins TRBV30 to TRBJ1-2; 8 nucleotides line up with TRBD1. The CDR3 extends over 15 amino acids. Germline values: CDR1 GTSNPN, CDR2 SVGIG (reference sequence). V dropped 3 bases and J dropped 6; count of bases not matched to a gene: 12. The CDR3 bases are TGTGCCTGGAGAAACCCGGGACAGGCTACGCATGGCTACACCTTC. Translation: CAWRNPGQATHGYTF.

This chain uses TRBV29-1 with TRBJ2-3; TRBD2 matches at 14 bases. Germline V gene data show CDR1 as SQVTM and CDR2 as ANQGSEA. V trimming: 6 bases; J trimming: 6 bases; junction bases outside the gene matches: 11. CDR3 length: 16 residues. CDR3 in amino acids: CSVSTSGRGGDDTQYF. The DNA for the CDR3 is TGCAGCGTCTCGACTAGCGGGAGGGGAGGGGATGATACGCAGTATTTT.

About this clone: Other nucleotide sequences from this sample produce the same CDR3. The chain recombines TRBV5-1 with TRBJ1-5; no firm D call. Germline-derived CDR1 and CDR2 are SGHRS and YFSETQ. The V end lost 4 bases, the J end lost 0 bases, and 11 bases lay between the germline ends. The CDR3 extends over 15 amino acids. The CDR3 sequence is CASSLDGISNQPQHF. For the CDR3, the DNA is TGCGCCAGCAGCCTGGACGGGATTAGCAATCAGCCCCAGCATTTT. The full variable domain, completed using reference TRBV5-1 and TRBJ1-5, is KAGVTQTPRYLIKTRGQQVTLSCSPISGHRSVSWYQQTPGQGLQFLFEYFSETQRNKGNFPGRFSGRQFSNSRSEMNVSTLELGDSALYLCASSLDGISNQPQHFGDGTRLSIL.

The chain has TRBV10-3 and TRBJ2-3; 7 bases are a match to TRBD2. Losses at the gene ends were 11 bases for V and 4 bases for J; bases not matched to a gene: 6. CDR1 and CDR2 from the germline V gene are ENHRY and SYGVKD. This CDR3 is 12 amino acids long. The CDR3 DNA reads TGTGCCGGCGCCCGGGAGGCAGATACGCAGTATTTT. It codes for CAGAREADTQYF.

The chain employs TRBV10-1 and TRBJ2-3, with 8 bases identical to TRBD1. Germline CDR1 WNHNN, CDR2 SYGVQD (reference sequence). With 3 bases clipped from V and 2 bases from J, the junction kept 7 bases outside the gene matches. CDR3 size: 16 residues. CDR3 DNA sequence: TGCGCCAGCAGTGACGGAGACAGGGGAATCACAGATACGCAGTATTTT. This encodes CASSDGDRGITDTQYF.

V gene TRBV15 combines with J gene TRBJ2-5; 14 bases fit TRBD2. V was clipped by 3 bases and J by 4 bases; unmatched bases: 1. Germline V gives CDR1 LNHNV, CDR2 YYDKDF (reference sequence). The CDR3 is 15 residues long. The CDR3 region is CATSSGLAGGETQYF. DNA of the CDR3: TGTGCCACCAGCAGCGGACTAGCGGGGGGAGAGACCCAGTACTTC.

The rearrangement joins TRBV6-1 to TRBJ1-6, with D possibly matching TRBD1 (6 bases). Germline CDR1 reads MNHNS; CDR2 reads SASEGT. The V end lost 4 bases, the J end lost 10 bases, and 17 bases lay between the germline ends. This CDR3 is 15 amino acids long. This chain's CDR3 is CASSAPTGMGSPLHF. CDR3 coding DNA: TGTGCCAGCAGTGCCCCGACAGGAATGGGATCACCCCTCCACTTT.

The CDR3 DNA reads TGTGCCAGCAGTTACCCGGGGATTGGTAATTCACCCCTCCACTTT. It translates to CASSYPGIGNSPLHF. The chain carries TRBV6-6 and TRBJ1-6; D call uncertain. CDR1 MNHNY and CDR2 SVGAGI come from the germline V gene (reference sequence). Trimming stripped 2 bases from V and 6 bases from J, with 11 bases between. This CDR3 spans 15 amino acids.

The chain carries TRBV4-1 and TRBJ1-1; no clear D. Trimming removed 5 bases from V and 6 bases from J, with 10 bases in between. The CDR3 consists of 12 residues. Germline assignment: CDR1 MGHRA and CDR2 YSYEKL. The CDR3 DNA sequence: TGCGCCAGCAGCTCCCGGGGTTCTGAAGCTTTCTTT. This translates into CASSSRGSEAFF.

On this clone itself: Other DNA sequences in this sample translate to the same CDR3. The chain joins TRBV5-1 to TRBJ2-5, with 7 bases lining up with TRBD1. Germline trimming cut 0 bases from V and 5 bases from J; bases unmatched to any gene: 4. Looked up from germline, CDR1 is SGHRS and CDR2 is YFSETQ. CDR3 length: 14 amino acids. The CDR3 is CASSLDSRGETQYF. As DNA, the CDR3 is TGCGCCAGCAGCTTGGATAGCAGGGGGGAGACCCAGTACTTC.

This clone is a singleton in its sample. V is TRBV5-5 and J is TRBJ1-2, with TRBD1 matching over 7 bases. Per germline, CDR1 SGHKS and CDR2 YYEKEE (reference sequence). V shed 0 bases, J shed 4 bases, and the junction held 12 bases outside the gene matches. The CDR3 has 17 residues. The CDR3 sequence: CASSLGPGTGAAYGYTF. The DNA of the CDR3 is TGTGCCAGCAGCTTGGGGCCCGGAACAGGGGCCGCCTATGGCTACACCTTC.

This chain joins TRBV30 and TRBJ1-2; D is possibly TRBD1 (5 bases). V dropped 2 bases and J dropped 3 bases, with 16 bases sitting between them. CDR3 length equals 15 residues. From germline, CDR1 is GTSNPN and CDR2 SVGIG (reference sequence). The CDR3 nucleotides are TGTGCCTGGAGTTGGGGCCTCAGCCAGGACTATGGCTACACCTTC. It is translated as CAWSWGLSQDYGYTF.

The CDR3 loop reads CASSAWGTFSGNTIYF. CDR3 nucleotide sequence: TGTGCCAGCAGTGCTTGGGGGACCTTCTCTGGAAACACCATATATTTT. V usage is TRBV6-1 and J usage is TRBJ1-3; D might be TRBD1 (5 bases). The CDR3 contains 16 residues. The germline CDR1 and CDR2 sequences are MNHNS and SASEGT. Trimming shortened V by 4 bases and J by 0 bases, and 13 bases separated the two germline ends.

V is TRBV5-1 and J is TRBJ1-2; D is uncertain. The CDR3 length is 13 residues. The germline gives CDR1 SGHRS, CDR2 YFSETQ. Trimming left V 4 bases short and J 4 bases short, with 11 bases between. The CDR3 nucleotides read TGCGCCAGCAGCCCGGATGGGGTCTATGGCTACACCTTC. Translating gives CASSPDGVYGYTF.

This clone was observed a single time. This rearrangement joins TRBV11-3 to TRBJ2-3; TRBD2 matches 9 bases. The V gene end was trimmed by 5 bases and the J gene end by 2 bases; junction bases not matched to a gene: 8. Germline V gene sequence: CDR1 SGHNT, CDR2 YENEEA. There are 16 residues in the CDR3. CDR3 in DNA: TGTGCCAGCAGCGCGGGACTAGCCGACAACACAGATACGCAGTATTTT. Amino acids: CASSAGLADNTDTQYF.

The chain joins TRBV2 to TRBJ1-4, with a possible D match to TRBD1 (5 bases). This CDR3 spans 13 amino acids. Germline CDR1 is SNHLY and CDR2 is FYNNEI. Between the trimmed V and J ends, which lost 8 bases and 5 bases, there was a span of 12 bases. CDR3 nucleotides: TGTGCCAGCGGAAGGCAGGGAAATGAAAAACTGTTTTTT. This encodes CASGRQGNEKLFF.

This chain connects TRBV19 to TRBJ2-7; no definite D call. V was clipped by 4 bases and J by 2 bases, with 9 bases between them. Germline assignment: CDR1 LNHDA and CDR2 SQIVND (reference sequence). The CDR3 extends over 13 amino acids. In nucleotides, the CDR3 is TGTGCCAGTAGTAAGATAGGGACCTACGAGCAGTACTTC. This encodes CASSKIGTYEQYF. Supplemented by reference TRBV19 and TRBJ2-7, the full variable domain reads DGGITQSPKYLFRKEGQNVTLSCEQNLNHDAMYWYRQDPGQGLRLIYYSQIVNDFQKGDIAEGYSVSREKKESFPLTVTSAQKNPTAFYLCASSKIGTYEQYFGPGTRLTVT.

CDR3 DNA sequence: TGTGCCCTTGGAGAGGCGAACACCGGGGAGCTGTTTTTT. Protein sequence: CALGEANTGELFF. The V gene is TRBV6-6, the J gene TRBJ2-2; D is uncertain. V was clipped by 11 bases and J by 0 bases, with 10 bases between them. Germline V CDR1 and CDR2: MNHNY, SVGAGI (reference sequence). This CDR3 is 13 amino acids long.

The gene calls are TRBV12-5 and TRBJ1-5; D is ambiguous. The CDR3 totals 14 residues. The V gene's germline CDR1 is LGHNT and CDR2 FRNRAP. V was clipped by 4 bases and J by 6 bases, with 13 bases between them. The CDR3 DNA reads TGTGCTAGTGGTTCGACAACGGTCGGTCAGCCCCAGCATTTT. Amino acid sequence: CASGSTTVGQPQHF.